These 13 T cell receptor beta chains were sequenced from one sample in a study of blood T cell repertoires in COVID-19. Data came from immunoSEQ multiplex PCR; TCRdb stores just in-frame clones and leaves some out. The sample has about 190,000 clones, around 76% seen once. Sequenced input: peripheral blood. These receptors all stem from a woman aged 60-75 years with COVID-19, enrolled during active disease.

The chain carries TRBV19 and TRBJ1-2; possibly TRBD1 for D (6 bases). The germline V gene encodes CDR1 LNHDA and CDR2 SQIVND (reference sequence). This CDR3 has 14 residues. The ends were cut back, 7 bases at V and 13 bases at J, with 25 bases in the middle. The CDR3 reads CASTAIDRQAGCTF. The DNA of the CDR3 is TGTGCCAGTACCGCGATCGACAGGCAGGCCGGTTGCACCTTC.

The rearrangement links TRBV12-5 to TRBJ2-3; 7 bases align to TRBD2. This CDR3 contains 17 residues. Germline lookup yields CDR1 LGHNT and CDR2 FRNRAP. V shed 8 bases and J 0 bases; nucleotides not matched to a gene: 14. CDR3 in amino acids: CASSQGAGALSTDTQYF. The CDR3 region has the DNA TGTGCTAGTTCTCAAGGGGCGGGAGCCCTTAGCACAGATACGCAGTATTTT.

The chain carries TRBV7-9 and TRBJ1-2; TRBD1 might be the D (6 bases). Trimming took off 4 bases at V and 0 bases at J, with 12 bases between the two ends. In germline, CDR1 is SEHNR, CDR2 FQNEAQ (reference sequence). The CDR3 consists of 15 residues. The CDR3 reads CASSSRTEANYGYTF. CDR3 sequence (DNA): TGTGCCAGCAGCTCCAGGACAGAAGCTAACTATGGCTACACCTTC.

This clone showed up just a few times. V and J are TRBV14 and TRBJ2-3, with 11 bases lining up with TRBD2. Looked up from germline, CDR1 is SGHDN and CDR2 is FVKESK. The CDR3 sequence is 16 residues long. Trimming removed 4 bases from V and 5 bases from J; junction bases left unmatched: 8. The CDR3 region has the DNA TGTGCCAGCAGCCTGACGACTAGCGGGATGGGAGATACGCAGTATTTT. Protein sequence: CASSLTTSGMGDTQYF.

The chain couples TRBV6-6 to TRBJ2-7, with 8 bases lining up with TRBD2. CDR1 is MNHNY, CDR2 SVGAGI, per germline (reference sequence). The CDR3 is 15 amino acids. J was trimmed by 5 bases and V by 6 bases; bases with no gene match: 12. CDR3 sequence: CASRGTSGPSDEQYF. The CDR3 bases are TGTGCCAGCAGGGGAACTAGCGGCCCTTCCGACGAGCAGTACTTC.

This clone was recorded once. The chain joins TRBV5-4 to TRBJ2-3; TRBD2 agrees at 8 bases. The CDR3 covers 14 residues. The V segment lost 5 bases and the J segment 5 bases; nucleotides outside the gene matches: 7. Germline V gives CDR1 SGHNT, CDR2 YYREEE (reference sequence). CDR3 protein: CASSRPGGVDTQYF. DNA of the CDR3: TGTGCCAGCAGTCGCCCCGGGGGGGTAGATACGCAGTATTTT.

J is TRBJ1-4 and V is TRBV19; 11 bases are shared with TRBD1. Germline V lookup: CDR1 LNHDA, CDR2 SQIVND (reference sequence). CDR3 length equals 15 residues. V trimming: 5 bases; J trimming: 8 bases; junction bases outside the gene matches: 7. Here the CDR3 DNA reads TGTGCCAGTAGTTCGTCGGGACAGGGGGAGGAAAAACTGTTTTTT. Protein product: CASSSSGQGEEKLFF.

This sequence joins TRBV19 and TRBJ1-5, with 10 bases aligning to TRBD1. This CDR3 spans 16 amino acids. J gave up 2 bases and V 3 bases, and 4 bases lay outside the gene matches. Looked up from germline, CDR1 is LNHDA and CDR2 is SQIVND (reference sequence). The CDR3 DNA follows: TGTGCCAGTAGTATGGATGGACAGGGGGGCAATCAGCCCCAGCATTTT. Residues: CASSMDGQGGNQPQHF.

This clone showed up just a few times. The chain uses TRBV6-6 and TRBJ1-2; TRBD1 matches at 7 bases. V trimming: 5 bases; J trimming: 8 bases; junction bases outside the gene matches: 5. The CDR3 spans 12 residues. CDR1 and CDR2 (germline): MNHNY, SVGAGI (reference sequence). CDR3 DNA: TGTGCCAGCAGTCCGGGACAGTACGGCTACACCTTC. Translation gives CASSPGQYGYTF.

The chain carries TRBV6-5 and TRBJ2-7, with a tentative D call TRBD1 (5 bases). Looked up from germline, CDR1 is MNHEY and CDR2 is SVGAGI. Between the trimmed V and J ends, which lost 0 bases and 4 bases, there was a span of 10 bases. This CDR3 has 14 residues. The CDR3 protein is CASSYSQDGYEQYF. The CDR3 DNA is TGTGCCAGCAGTTACTCACAGGACGGTTACGAGCAGTACTTC.

This chain uses TRBV27 with TRBJ1-1; 7 bases line up with TRBD1. Germline V gene data show CDR1 as MNHEY and CDR2 as SMNVEV (reference sequence). The junction had 9 bases not matched to a gene; V was cut back by 4 bases and J by 1 base. The CDR3 is made up of 16 amino acids. CDR3 loop: CASSSTPTGRNTEAFF. In DNA form, the CDR3 reads TGTGCCAGCAGTTCCACCCCGACAGGGAGGAACACTGAAGCTTTCTTT.

The gene calls are TRBV19 and TRBJ1-2; 7 bases match TRBD1. The CDR3 has 15 amino acids. The junction had 11 bases not matched to a gene; V was cut back by 6 bases and J by 4 bases. Per germline, CDR1 LNHDA and CDR2 SQIVND (reference sequence). The CDR3 bases are TGTGCCAGTAGAATCGGAACAGGGGCTCGCTATGGCTACACCTTC. Translating it yields CASRIGTGARYGYTF.

The CDR3 loop is CASRPGHRQETQYF. CDR3 bases: TGTGCCAGCAGACCTGGACATCGCCAAGAGACCCAGTACTTC. The chain links TRBV6-5 to TRBJ2-5; D may be TRBD1 (5 bases). The length of the CDR3 is 14 residues. Germline values: CDR1 MNHEY, CDR2 SVGAGI. Trimming removed 6 bases at V and 1 base at J, with 12 bases between.